This TCR beta chain emerged from a study of cytomegalovirus exposure and HLA in healthy donors. From germline, CDR1 is LNHNV and CDR2 YYDKDF (reference sequence). The CDR3 extends over 14 amino acids. V was shortened by 3 bases and J by 6 bases, with 14 bases between the two germline ends. The PCR employed 60 Vbeta primers together with 13 Jbeta primers. The table came from immunoSEQ multiplex PCR; TCRdb's copy has only in-frame clones and leaves some out. The sample includes about 100,000 clones, under 80% of them seen just once. This clone has a single count. Material for sequencing was PBMCs. The V call is TRBV15, the J call TRBJ2-5; maybe TRBD2 (6 bases). The origin of this receptor is a woman in her forties or fifties in good health and CMV-seropositive. The CDR3 DNA is TGTGCCACCAGCAGCCCGGGTGGGGGGAAGACCCAGTACTTC. Its protein product is CATSSPGGGKTQYF.